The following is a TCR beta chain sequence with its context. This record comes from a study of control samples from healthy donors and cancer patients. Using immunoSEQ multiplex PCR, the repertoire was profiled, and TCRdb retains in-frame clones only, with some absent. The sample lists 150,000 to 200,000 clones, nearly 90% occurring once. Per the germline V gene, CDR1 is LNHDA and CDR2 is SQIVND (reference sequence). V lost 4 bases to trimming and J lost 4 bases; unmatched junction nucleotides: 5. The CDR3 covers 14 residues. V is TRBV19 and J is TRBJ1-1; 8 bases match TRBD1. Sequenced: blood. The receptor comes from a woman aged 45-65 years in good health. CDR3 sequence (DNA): TGTGCCAGTAGTACCCAGGGGGCGAGCACTGAAGCTTTCTTT. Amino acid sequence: CASSTQGASTEAFF. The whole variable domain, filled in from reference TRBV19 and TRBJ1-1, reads DGGITQSPKYLFRKEGQNVTLSCEQNLNHDAMYWYRQDPGQGLRLIYYSQIVNDFQKGDIAEGYSVSREKKESFPLTVTSAQKNPTAFYLCASSTQGASTEAFFGQGTRLTVV.